This T cell receptor (beta chain) was captured by sequencing in a study of control samples from healthy donors and cancer patients. TCRdb's copy holds only in-frame clones and misses some; the assay was immunoSEQ multiplex PCR. The sample contains approximately 54,000 clones, 88% of which appear only once. The sequenced sample consisted of PBMCs. This clonotype was sampled from a man aged 50 or older with head and neck cancer.

CDR3 bases: TGCGCCAGCAGCCTTACAGGGCTCTTGGCTGAAGCTTTCTTT. Protein sequence: CASSLTGLLAEAFF. J is TRBJ1-1 and V is TRBV5-1; D possibly corresponds to TRBD1 (6 bases). CDR1 SGHRS and CDR2 YFSETQ come from the germline V gene. V gave up 4 bases and J gave up 6 bases, with 16 bases separating them. The CDR3 spans 14 residues. Variable domain in full (rest from reference TRBV5-1 and TRBJ1-1): KAGVTQTPRYLIKTRGQQVTLSCSPISGHRSVSWYQQTPGQGLQFLFEYFSETQRNKGNFPGRFSGRQFSNSRSEMNVSTLELGDSALYLCASSLTGLLAEAFFGQGTRLTVV.